This TCR beta chain emerged from a study of vaccination and CD4 T cells after COVID-19. Specified treatment: approximately nine-day PBMC culture with coronavirus spike peptide pools or control peptides (ViraFEST assay). The ViraFEST method relied on peptide pools to expand antigen-specific T cells, followed by TCR sequencing. The CDR3 consists of 15 residues. CDR1 is SQVTM, CDR2 ANQGSEA, per germline. With V trimmed by 2 bases and J by 0 bases, 4 bases remained unmatched. Concerning this clonotype itself: Its antigen is currently unknown.

Study-level results: Among convalescent patients, a median around 86% of reactive clones emerged only after vaccination. Within convalescent individuals, 304 out of 307 vaccine-specific clones proved to be spike mono-reactive.

With the Oncomine TCR Beta short-read assay, DNA from cultured CD4+ T cells was sequenced. Using its own MiXCR run on the PCR reads, TCRdb lists one record per CDR3 protein. The sample has approximately 10,000 distinct CDR3 sequences, about 47% seen once. This TCR derives from a human donor who had recovered from COVID-19. The specimen was CD4+ T cells from blood, cultured in vitro. V usage is TRBV29-1 and J usage is TRBJ2-3, with 8 positions matching TRBD2. CDR3 in amino acids: CSVESGGASTDTQYF. The CDR3 region has the DNA TGCAGCGTTGAATCGGGAGGGGCGAGCACAGATACGCAGTATTTT.